Below, 26 T cell receptor beta chains from the same sample are listed, as sequenced in a study of monozygotic twins with inflammatory bowel disease. TCRdb reworked the 5' RACE reads into one entry per CDR3 protein, no DNA. This sample's clone table lists about 420,000 distinct CDR3 sequences. Input material: blood. The source is a human donor with ulcerative colitis or Crohn's disease, or a healthy co-twin of an affected twin (not recorded which).

The chain combines TRBV20-1 with TRBJ1-5; TCRdb selects TRBD1, and the lack of DNA leaves this call unchecked. CDR3 length: 16 residues. Germline V gene data show CDR1 as DFQATT and CDR2 as SNEGSKA (reference sequence). CDR3 amino acids: CSALVTGGDSNQPQHF.

V usage is TRBV13 and J usage is TRBJ2-1. Germline CDR1 is PRHDT and CDR2 is FYEKMQ (reference sequence). The CDR3 has 15 amino acids. This CDR3 is CASSQLQILYNEQFF.

The V gene is TRBV6-6, the J gene TRBJ1-5; absent DNA, TCRdb's TRBD1 call cannot be checked. Germline assignment: CDR1 MNHNY and CDR2 SVGAGI (reference sequence). The CDR3 covers 14 residues. The CDR3 protein is CASSWTGGVQPQHF.

V usage is TRBV24-1 and J usage is TRBJ2-1; TCRdb gives TRBD1 as the D gene, but with no DNA this cannot be confirmed. CDR3 length: 15 residues. Germline V gives CDR1 KGHDR, CDR2 SFDVKD. CDR3: CATSDFGDRANEQFF.

The chain joins TRBV25-1 to TRBJ1-2; TCRdb names TRBD1, which stays unverified in the absence of DNA. Looked up from germline, CDR1 is MGHDK and CDR2 is SYGVNS. This CDR3 region has 15 residues. The CDR3 is CASSDTRQTGNGYTF.

The rearrangement joins TRBV27 to TRBJ2-7; TCRdb's D call of TRBD1 is untestable without DNA. The CDR3 consists of 14 residues. The germline gives CDR1 MNHEY, CDR2 SMNVEV (reference sequence). CDR3: CASRDSGIRGEQYF.

The rearrangement links TRBV5-1 to TRBJ2-7. CDR3 length: 14 residues. Per the germline V gene, CDR1 is SGHRS and CDR2 is YFSETQ. The CDR3 region is CASSLSADYYEQYF. Drawing the rest from reference TRBV5-1 and TRBJ2-7, the complete variable domain is KAGVTQTPRYLIKTRGQQVTLSCSPISGHRSVSWYQQTPGQGLQFLFEYFSETQRNKGNFPGRFSGRQFSNSRSEMNVSTLELGDSALYLCASSLSADYYEQYFGPGTRLTVT.

The chain employs TRBV6-2 or TRBV6-3 and TRBJ1-4. The CDR3 consists of 14 residues. CDR1 and CDR2 (germline): MNHEY, SVGEGT. The CDR3 sequence: CASSRTVANEKLFF.

V gene TRBV28 combines with J gene TRBJ1-3; TCRdb outputs TRBD1, but without DNA this stays unchecked. The CDR3 is made up of 14 amino acids. Germline assignment: CDR1 MDHEN and CDR2 SYDVKM. CDR3 in amino acids: CASSLPGILNTIYF.

J is TRBJ2-3 and V is TRBV6-1; absent DNA, TCRdb's TRBD1 call cannot be checked. The CDR3 is 14 amino acids. In germline, CDR1 is MNHNS, CDR2 SASEGT. The CDR3 spells CASASGGMGDKQYF.

This sequence joins TRBV7-9 and TRBJ1-2. There are 12 residues in the CDR3. The germline V gene encodes CDR1 SEHNR and CDR2 FQNEAQ (reference sequence). CDR3 in amino acids: CASTSHLSGYTF.

The CDR3 here is CASSLAGPTKETQYF. The chain links TRBV7-2 to TRBJ2-5. Germline V CDR1 and CDR2: SGHTA, FQGNSA. The CDR3 is 15 residues long.

The V call is TRBV28, the J call TRBJ2-1. Germline loops: CDR1 MDHEN, CDR2 SYDVKM. The CDR3 loop spans 17 amino acids. The chain's CDR3 is CASRTVLNNLNNNEQFF.

This chain uses TRBV3-1 with TRBJ2-1; without DNA, the TCRdb call of TRBD2 cannot be checked. CDR3 size: 17 residues. CDR1 is LGHDT, CDR2 YNNKEL, per germline (reference sequence). CDR3 residues: CASSQVYGGVQGDEQFF.

The rearrangement links TRBV7-9 to TRBJ2-7. CDR1 and CDR2 (germline): SEHNR, FQNEAQ (reference sequence). The CDR3 is 11 residues long. The CDR3: CASSSALEQYF.

The chain joins TRBV18 to TRBJ2-1; without DNA, the TCRdb call of TRBD2 cannot be checked. CDR1 is KGHSH and CDR2 is LQKENI in the germline V gene. The CDR3 sequence is 16 residues long. CDR3 amino acids: CASSPPGLAGVDEQFF.

This sequence joins TRBV13 and TRBJ2-7; TCRdb's assignment of TRBD1 cannot be checked, as there is no DNA. CDR1 and CDR2 (germline): PRHDT, FYEKMQ (reference sequence). This CDR3 has 14 amino acids. The CDR3 spells CASTRWGARYEQYF.

The rearrangement links TRBV3-1 to TRBJ2-3. The germline V gene has CDR1 LGHDT and CDR2 YNNKEL (reference sequence). This CDR3 contains 11 residues. The CDR3 sequence: CASSKGDTQYF.

CDR3 protein: CSARIGFNNEQFF. The chain recombines TRBV20-1 with TRBJ2-1. Per germline, CDR1 DFQATT and CDR2 SNEGSKA (reference sequence). This CDR3 region has 13 residues.

The chain carries TRBV5-1 and TRBJ2-3. Germline V gene data show CDR1 as SGHRS and CDR2 as YFSETQ. This CDR3 contains 17 residues. This CDR3 is CASTLEGAWGSTDTQYF.

The J gene is TRBJ1-5, the V gene TRBV5-8. CDR1 and CDR2 from the germline V gene are SGHTS and YDEGEE. This CDR3 is 15 amino acids long. CDR3 sequence: CASSLGGGPYQPQHF.

The chain has TRBV7-2 and TRBJ1-1; TCRdb outputs TRBD1, but without DNA this stays unchecked. Germline loops: CDR1 SGHTA, CDR2 FQGNSA. The CDR3 is 14 amino acids. The CDR3 sequence is CASLDRKMNTEAFF.

The genes are TRBV6-5 and TRBJ2-4; TCRdb indicates TRBD2, and absent DNA this call remains unverified. There are 19 residues in the CDR3. Germline V gene lookup returns CDR1 MNHEY and CDR2 SVGAGI. CDR3: CASSYSASEWSVAKNIQYF.

This chain uses TRBV19 with TRBJ2-7. This CDR3 is 12 amino acids long. CDR1 and CDR2 from the germline V gene are LNHDA and SQIVND (reference sequence). CDR3 loop: CASSRGTYEQYF.

The V and J genes are TRBV19 and TRBJ2-2; as DNA is missing, the TRBD2 call by TCRdb cannot be tested. The CDR3 is 14 residues long. The germline CDR1 and CDR2 sequences are LNHDA and SQIVND (reference sequence). This CDR3 reads CASSILAGAGELFF.

V is TRBV20-1 and J is TRBJ1-5. CDR3 length: 12 amino acids. The germline V gene encodes CDR1 DFQATT and CDR2 SNEGSKA (reference sequence). This chain's CDR3 is CSARRALEPQHF.